This entry concerns a single T cell receptor (beta chain). The CDR3 sequence is 12 residues long. V was cut by 5 bases and J by 10 bases, with 17 bases left in between. In germline, CDR1 is GTSNPN, CDR2 SVGIG (reference sequence). One entry per CDR3 protein results from TCRdb running MiXCR on the 5' RACE reads. Of 130,000 to 150,000 distinct CDR3 sequences detected, 15% to 20% appear once; the ten largest clones hold around 2.5%. The data belong to a study of T-cell memory formation after mild COVID-19. The chain has TRBV30 and TRBJ1-1; D perhaps matches TRBD1 (5 bases). This sequence was found in an adult woman who had mild COVID-19 (a few samples of this study predate the infection). Cell type and time point are not known. Sequencing was performed on PBMCs or a T cell subset sorted from them (not recorded which). As DNA, the CDR3 is TGTGCCTGGGGTCCCATGGGGGGTGGAGCTTTCTTT. Translated: CAWGPMGGGAFF.